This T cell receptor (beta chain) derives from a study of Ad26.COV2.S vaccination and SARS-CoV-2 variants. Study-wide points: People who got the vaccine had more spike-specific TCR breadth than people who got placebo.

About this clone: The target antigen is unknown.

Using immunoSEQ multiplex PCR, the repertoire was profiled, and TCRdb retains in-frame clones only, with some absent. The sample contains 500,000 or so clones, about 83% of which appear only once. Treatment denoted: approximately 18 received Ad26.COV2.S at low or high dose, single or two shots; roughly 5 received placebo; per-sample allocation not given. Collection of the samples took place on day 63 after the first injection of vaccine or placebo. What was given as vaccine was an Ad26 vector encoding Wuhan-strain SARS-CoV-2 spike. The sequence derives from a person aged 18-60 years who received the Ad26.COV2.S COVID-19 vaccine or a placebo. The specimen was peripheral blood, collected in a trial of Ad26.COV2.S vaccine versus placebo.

DNA of the CDR3: TGTGCCAGCCGGGGGGAGGGGGTAGACATTCAGTACTTC. It specifies CASRGEGVDIQYF. This chain connects TRBV6-5 to TRBJ2-4; possibly TRBD2 for D (7 bases). The germline gives CDR1 MNHEY, CDR2 SVGAGI. The CDR3 is 13 amino acids. Trimming pared 8 bases from V and 8 bases from J, leaving 16 bases between.